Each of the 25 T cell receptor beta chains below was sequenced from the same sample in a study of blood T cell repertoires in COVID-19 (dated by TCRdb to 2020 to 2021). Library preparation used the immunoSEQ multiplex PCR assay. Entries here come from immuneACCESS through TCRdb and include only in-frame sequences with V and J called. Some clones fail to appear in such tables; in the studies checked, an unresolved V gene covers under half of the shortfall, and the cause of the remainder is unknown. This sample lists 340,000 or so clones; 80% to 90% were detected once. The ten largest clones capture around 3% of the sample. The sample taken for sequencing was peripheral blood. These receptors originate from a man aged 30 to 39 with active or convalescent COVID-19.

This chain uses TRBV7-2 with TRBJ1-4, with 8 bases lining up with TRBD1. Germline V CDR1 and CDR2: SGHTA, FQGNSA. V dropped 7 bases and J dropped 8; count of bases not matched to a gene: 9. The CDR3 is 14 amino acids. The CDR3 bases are TGTGCCAGCACCACGGACAGGGAGGAGGAAAAACTGTTTTTT. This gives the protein CASTTDREEEKLFF.

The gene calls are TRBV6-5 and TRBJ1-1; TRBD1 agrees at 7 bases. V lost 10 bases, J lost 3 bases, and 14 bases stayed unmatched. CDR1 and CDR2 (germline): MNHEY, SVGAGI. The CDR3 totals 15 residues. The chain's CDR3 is CATTQTGAGDTEAFF. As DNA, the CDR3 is TGTGCCACTACCCAAACAGGGGCCGGCGACACTGAAGCTTTCTTT.

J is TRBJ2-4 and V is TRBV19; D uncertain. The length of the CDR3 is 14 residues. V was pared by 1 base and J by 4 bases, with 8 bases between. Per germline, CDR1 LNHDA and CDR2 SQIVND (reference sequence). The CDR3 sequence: CASSIGHRKNIQYF. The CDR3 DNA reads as TGTGCCAGTAGTATAGGGCACAGAAAAAACATTCAGTACTTC.

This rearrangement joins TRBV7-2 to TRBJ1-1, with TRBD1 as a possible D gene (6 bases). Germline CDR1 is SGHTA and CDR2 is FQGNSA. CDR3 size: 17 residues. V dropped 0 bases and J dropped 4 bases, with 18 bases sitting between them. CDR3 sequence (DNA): TGTGCCAGCAGCTTAGCGCTGACAGGCCGAGGGAGCACTGAAGCTTTCTTT. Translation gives CASSLALTGRGSTEAFF.

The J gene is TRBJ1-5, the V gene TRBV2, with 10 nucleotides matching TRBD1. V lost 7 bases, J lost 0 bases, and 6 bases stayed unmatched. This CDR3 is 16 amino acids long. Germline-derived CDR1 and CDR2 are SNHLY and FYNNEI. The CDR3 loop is CASKGQGLYSNQPQHF. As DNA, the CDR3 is TGTGCCAGCAAGGGACAGGGGCTTTATAGCAATCAGCCCCAGCATTTT.

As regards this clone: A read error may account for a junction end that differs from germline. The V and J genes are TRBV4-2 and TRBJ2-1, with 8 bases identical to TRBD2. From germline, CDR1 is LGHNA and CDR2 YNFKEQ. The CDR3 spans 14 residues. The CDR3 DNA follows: TGTGCCAGCACCCAAGGGGAGCGGGGGATAGAGCAGTTCTTC. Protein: CASTQGERGIEQFF.

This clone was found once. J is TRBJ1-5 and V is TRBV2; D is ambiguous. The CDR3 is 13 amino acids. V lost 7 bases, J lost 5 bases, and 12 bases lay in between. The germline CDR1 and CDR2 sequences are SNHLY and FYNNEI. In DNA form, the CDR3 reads TGTGCCAGCACACAATGGCAATATCAGCCCCAGCATTTT. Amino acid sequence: CASTQWQYQPQHF.

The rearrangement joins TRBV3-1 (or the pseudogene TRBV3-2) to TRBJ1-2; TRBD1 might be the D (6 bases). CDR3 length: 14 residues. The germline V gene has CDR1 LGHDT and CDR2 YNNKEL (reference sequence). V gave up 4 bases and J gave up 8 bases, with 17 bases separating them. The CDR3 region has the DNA TGTGCCAGCAGCCGCAACGGGCCTCAGGGGGGCTACACCTTC. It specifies CASSRNGPQGGYTF.

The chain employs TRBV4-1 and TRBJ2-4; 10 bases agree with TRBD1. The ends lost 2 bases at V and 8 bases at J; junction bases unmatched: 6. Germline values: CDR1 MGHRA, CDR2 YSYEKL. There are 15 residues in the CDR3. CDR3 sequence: CASSQPLGQGYIQYF. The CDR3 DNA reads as TGCGCCAGCAGCCAACCGCTGGGACAGGGGTACATTCAGTACTTC.

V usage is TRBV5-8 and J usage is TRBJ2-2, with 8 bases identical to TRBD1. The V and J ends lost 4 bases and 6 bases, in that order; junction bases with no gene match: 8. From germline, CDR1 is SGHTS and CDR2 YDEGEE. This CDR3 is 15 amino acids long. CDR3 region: CASSDDRGRSGELFF. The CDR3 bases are TGTGCCAGCAGCGACGACAGGGGCCGGTCCGGGGAGCTGTTTTTT.

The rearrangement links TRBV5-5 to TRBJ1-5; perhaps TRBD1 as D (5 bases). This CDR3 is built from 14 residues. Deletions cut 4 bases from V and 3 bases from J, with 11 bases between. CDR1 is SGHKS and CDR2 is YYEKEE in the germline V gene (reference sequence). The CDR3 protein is CASSPQVLNQPQHF. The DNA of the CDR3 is TGTGCCAGCAGCCCACAGGTTCTCAATCAGCCCCAGCATTTT.

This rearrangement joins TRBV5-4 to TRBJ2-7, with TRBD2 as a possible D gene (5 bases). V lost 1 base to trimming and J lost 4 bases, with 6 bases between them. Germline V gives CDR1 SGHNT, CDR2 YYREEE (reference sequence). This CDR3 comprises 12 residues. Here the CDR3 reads CASSLRGYEQYF. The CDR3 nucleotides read TGTGCCAGCAGCTTGAGAGGGTACGAGCAGTACTTC.

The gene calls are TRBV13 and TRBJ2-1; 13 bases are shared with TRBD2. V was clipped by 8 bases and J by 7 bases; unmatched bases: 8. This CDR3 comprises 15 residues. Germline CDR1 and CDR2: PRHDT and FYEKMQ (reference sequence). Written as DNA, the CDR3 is TGTGCCAGCGCGAGGGGGACTAGCGGGAAAAATGAGCAGTTCTTC. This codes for CASARGTSGKNEQFF.

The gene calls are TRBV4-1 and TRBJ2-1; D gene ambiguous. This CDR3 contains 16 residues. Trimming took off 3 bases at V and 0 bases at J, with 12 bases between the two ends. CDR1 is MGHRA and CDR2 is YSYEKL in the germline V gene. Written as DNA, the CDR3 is TGCGCCAGCAGCCATAGACTCCTCAGCTCCTACAATGAGCAGTTCTTC. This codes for CASSHRLLSSYNEQFF.

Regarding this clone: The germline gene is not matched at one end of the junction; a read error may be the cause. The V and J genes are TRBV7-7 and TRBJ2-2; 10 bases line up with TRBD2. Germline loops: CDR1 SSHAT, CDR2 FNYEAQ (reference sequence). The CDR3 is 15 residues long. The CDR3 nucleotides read TGTGCCAGCAGTTTAGCGGGAGGAAACACCGGGGAGCTGTTTTTT. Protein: CASSLAGGNTGELFF.

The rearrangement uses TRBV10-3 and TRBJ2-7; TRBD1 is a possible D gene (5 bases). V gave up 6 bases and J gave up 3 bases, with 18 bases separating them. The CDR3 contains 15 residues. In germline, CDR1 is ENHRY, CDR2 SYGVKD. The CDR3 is CAISLSGLVDYEQYF. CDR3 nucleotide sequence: TGTGCCATCAGCCTCTCAGGGCTAGTGGACTACGAGCAGTACTTC.

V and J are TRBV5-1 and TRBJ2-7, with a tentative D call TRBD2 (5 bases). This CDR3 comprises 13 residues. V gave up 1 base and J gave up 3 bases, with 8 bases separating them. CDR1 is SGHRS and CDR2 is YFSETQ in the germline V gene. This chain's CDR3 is CASSLYSGYEQYF. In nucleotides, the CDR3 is TGCGCCAGCAGCTTGTACAGCGGCTACGAGCAGTACTTC. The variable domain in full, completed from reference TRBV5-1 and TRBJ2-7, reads KAGVTQTPRYLIKTRGQQVTLSCSPISGHRSVSWYQQTPGQGLQFLFEYFSETQRNKGNFPGRFSGRQFSNSRSEMNVSTLELGDSALYLCASSLYSGYEQYFGPGTRLTVT.

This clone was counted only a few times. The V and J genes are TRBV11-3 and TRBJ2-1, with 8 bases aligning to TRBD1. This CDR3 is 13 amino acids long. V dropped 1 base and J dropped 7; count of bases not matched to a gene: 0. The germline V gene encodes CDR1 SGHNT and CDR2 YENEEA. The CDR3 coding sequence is TGTGCCAGCAGCTTAGGGACAGGGAATGAGCAGTTCTTC. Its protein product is CASSLGTGNEQFF.

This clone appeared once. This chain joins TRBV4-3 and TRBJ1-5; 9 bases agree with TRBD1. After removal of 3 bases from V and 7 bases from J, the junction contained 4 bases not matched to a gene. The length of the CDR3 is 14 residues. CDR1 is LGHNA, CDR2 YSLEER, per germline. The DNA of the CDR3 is TGCGCCAGCAGCCAGGACAGGGGACAACAGCCCCAGCATTTT. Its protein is CASSQDRGQQPQHF.

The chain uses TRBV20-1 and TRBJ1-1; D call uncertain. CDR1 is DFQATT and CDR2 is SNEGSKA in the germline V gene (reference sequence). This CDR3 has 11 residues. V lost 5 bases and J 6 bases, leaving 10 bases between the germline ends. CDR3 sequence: CSARDAAEAFF. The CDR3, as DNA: TGCAGTGCTCGGGATGCCGCTGAAGCTTTCTTT.

The CDR3 DNA follows: TGTGCCAGCAGTGAGACTTCCAGTGGGGATACGCAGTATTTT. It encodes CASSETSSGDTQYF. The chain couples TRBV2 to TRBJ2-3, with no clear D. V lost 3 bases, J lost 6 bases, and 13 bases lay in between. CDR3 length equals 14 residues. Germline V CDR1 and CDR2: SNHLY, FYNNEI.

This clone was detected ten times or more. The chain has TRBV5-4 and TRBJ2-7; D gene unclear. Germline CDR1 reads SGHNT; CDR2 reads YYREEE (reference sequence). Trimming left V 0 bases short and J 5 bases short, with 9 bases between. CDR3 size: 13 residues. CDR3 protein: CASSLDSPNEQYF. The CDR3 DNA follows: TGTGCCAGCAGCTTGGACTCGCCCAACGAGCAGTACTTC.

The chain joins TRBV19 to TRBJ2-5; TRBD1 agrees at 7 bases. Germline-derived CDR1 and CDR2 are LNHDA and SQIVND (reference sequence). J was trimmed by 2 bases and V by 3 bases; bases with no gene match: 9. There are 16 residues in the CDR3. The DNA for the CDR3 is TGTGCCAGTAGTATTTGGGGACAGCCGAATCAAGAGACCCAGTACTTC. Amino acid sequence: CASSIWGQPNQETQYF.

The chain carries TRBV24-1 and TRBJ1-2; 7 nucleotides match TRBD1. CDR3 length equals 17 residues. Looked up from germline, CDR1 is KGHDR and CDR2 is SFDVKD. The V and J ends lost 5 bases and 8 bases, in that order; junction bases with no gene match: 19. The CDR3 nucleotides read TGTGCCACCAGTGGCCCCGGGCCCGGTGGCAGGGGGAGAGGCTACACCTTC. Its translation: CATSGPGPGGRGRGYTF.

The CDR3 region has the DNA TGTGCCAGTAGTATTCGACTAGCGGGGGGCAATGAGCAGTTCTTC. Encoded protein: CASSIRLAGGNEQFF. This chain links TRBV19 with TRBJ2-1, with 13 positions matching TRBD2. V shed 3 bases, J shed 6 bases, and the junction held 2 bases outside the gene matches. CDR1 and CDR2 (germline): LNHDA, SQIVND (reference sequence). The CDR3 is 15 residues long.